This TCR beta chain was captured in a study of T-cell memory formation after mild COVID-19. The study, taken as a whole, reports: Clones that contracted from day 15 to 85 were balanced CD4/CD8, while later expanders leaned CD4+. There were some responding clones in pre-infection memory, which suggested that cross-reactive memory had joined. Clones which contracted sat mainly in CM and EM if CD4+, and in EMRA if CD8+.

Trimming shortened V by 0 bases and J by 2 bases, and 13 bases separated the two germline ends. Germline loops: CDR1 LGHDT, CDR2 YNNKEL (reference sequence). This CDR3 has 16 residues. TCRdb redid the calling of the 5' RACE reads with MiXCR, one entry per CDR3 protein. The sample contains 100,000 to 130,000 distinct CDR3 sequences, roughly a sixth of which appear only once. This clonotype was observed a handful of times. Its antigen is as yet unknown. The genes are TRBV3-1 and TRBJ2-5; D uncertain. This clonotype was sampled from a man aged 18-30 years who had mild COVID-19 (a few samples of this study predate the infection). Cell type and time point are not known. Input material: PBMCs or a T cell subset sorted from them (not recorded which). The CDR3 bases are TGTGCCAGCAGCCAAGAAGTGGGTACACAACAAGAGACCCAGTACTTC. It yields the protein CASSQEVGTQQETQYF.